Shown below are 22 T cell receptor beta chains from a single sample sequenced in a study of blood T cell repertoires in COVID-19. Measured with immunoSEQ multiplex PCR; TCRdb has only the in-frame clones, and not every one. The table records about 160,000 clones, roughly 85% of them present only once. The sequenced sample consisted of PBMCs or T cells enriched from blood (not recorded which). The receptors here all came from a woman aged 45-65 years who had recovered from COVID-19.

The V and J genes are TRBV10-3 and TRBJ1-1; 7 nucleotides align to TRBD1. CDR1 and CDR2 (germline): ENHRY, SYGVKD. The CDR3 is 13 residues long. Trimming at V came to 8 bases and at J to 3 bases, leaving 6 bases not matched to a gene. CDR3 DNA: TGTGCCATCGGCCGACAGGGTGACACTGAAGCTTTCTTT. It encodes CAIGRQGDTEAFF.

This clone has more than one count but fewer than ten. This rearrangement joins TRBV6-1 to TRBJ1-2; 8 bases fit TRBD1. V shed 2 bases, J shed 8 bases, and the junction held 13 bases outside the gene matches. CDR3 size: 16 residues. CDR1 and CDR2 from the germline V gene are MNHNS and SASEGT. As DNA, the CDR3 is TGTGCCAGCAGTGAACCACCGGACAGGGTATTGTGGGGCTACACCTTC. This translates into CASSEPPDRVLWGYTF.

The V and J genes are TRBV19 and TRBJ2-4; D is perhaps TRBD2 (6 bases). The CDR3 has 15 amino acids. Germline V gene data show CDR1 as LNHDA and CDR2 as SQIVND (reference sequence). V lost 1 base to trimming and J lost 7 bases, with 14 bases between them. CDR3: CASSIAGPGVNIQYF. The CDR3 nucleotides read TGTGCCAGTAGTATAGCCGGACCGGGGGTCAACATTCAGTACTTC.

V gene TRBV7-3 combines with J gene TRBJ2-3; D not certain. The CDR3 sequence is 13 residues long. Germline V gene lookup returns CDR1 SGHTA and CDR2 FQGTGA. V lost 8 bases and J 0 bases, leaving 9 bases between the germline ends. The CDR3 is CASGTSSTDTQYF. The CDR3 DNA reads TGTGCCAGCGGCACATCTAGCACAGATACGCAGTATTTT.

This rearrangement joins TRBV2 to TRBJ2-3, with a weak D call TRBD2 (7 bases). The CDR3 loop spans 14 amino acids. V lost 7 bases and J lost 2, with 13 bases in between. The germline V gene encodes CDR1 SNHLY and CDR2 FYNNEI. The CDR3 coding sequence is TGTGCCAGCAAAGGGGGGGGACTCACAGATACGCAGTATTTT. Protein product: CASKGGGLTDTQYF.

This chain joins TRBV20-1 and TRBJ2-7; 9 bases are a match to TRBD2. The CDR3 extends over 14 amino acids. V gave up 3 bases and J gave up 4 bases; unmatched junction bases: 7. Germline values: CDR1 DFQATT, CDR2 SNEGSKA (reference sequence). Written as DNA, the CDR3 is TGCAGTGCTAGTGGGCGGGGGGGCGGGTACGAGCAGTACGTC. This sequence encodes CSASGRGGGYEQYV.

This chain links TRBV12-3 or TRBV12-4 with TRBJ1-2; D might be TRBD1 (5 bases). The CDR3 runs to 12 residues. Trimming took 3 bases from V and 8 from J, leaving 10 bases between them. The CDR3 reads CASSFGGEGYTF. CDR3 in DNA: TGTGCCAGCAGTTTTGGGGGGGAAGGCTACACCTTC.

The chain recombines TRBV2 with TRBJ2-3; maybe TRBD2 (6 bases). Trimming removed 2 bases from V and 5 bases from J, with 14 bases in between. Germline-derived CDR1 and CDR2 are SNHLY and FYNNEI. The CDR3 extends over 15 amino acids. The CDR3 loop is CASSESTGRGDTQYF. The CDR3 DNA follows: TGTGCCAGCAGTGAATCGACGGGGCGGGGAGATACGCAGTATTTT.

V and J are TRBV6-1 and TRBJ1-3; D is possibly TRBD1 (6 bases). Germline V CDR1 and CDR2: MNHNS, SASEGT. V shed 1 base and J shed 10 bases, with 11 bases lying between them. This CDR3 comprises 13 residues. CDR3 region: CASSEDGRGTIYF. The CDR3 DNA is TGTGCCAGCAGTGAAGACGGCAGGGGAACCATATATTTT.

The chain is built from TRBV6-4 and TRBJ1-4; D not certain. V dropped 0 bases and J dropped 7 bases, with 9 bases sitting between them. The CDR3 extends over 14 amino acids. Germline V lookup: CDR1 MRHNA, CDR2 SNTAGT. CDR3 DNA: TGTGCCAGCAGTGACTCGCCGAGAACTGAAAAACTGTTTTTT. This gives the protein CASSDSPRTEKLFF.

The chain has TRBV4-1 and TRBJ2-7; TRBD1 matches at 8 bases. The CDR3 loop spans 15 amino acids. V trimming: 4 bases; J trimming: 4 bases; junction bases outside the gene matches: 9. Germline V lookup: CDR1 MGHRA, CDR2 YSYEKL. The chain's CDR3 is CASSPGQGPSYEQYV. For the CDR3, the DNA is TGCGCCAGCAGCCCAGGACAGGGCCCCTCTTACGAGCAGTACGTC.

The chain carries TRBV7-8 and TRBJ1-3; a possible D gene is TRBD1 (5 bases). CDR1 and CDR2 (germline): SGHVS, FQNEAQ. The CDR3 is 14 residues long. The V end was cut by 2 bases, the J end by 4 bases, with 9 bases between. The CDR3, as DNA: TGTGCCAGCAGCTTACAGGGAGGAGGAAACACCATATATTTT. Encoded protein: CASSLQGGGNTIYF. Full variable domain (remainder filled in from reference TRBV7-8 and TRBJ1-3): GAGVSQSPRYKVAKRGQDVALRCDPISGHVSLFWYQQALGQGPEFLTYFQNEAQLDKSGLPSDRFFAERPEGSVSTLKIQRTQQEDSAVYLCASSLQGGGNTIYFGEGSWLTVV.

The rearrangement uses TRBV19 and TRBJ1-5, with TRBD1 matching 10 bases. This CDR3 region has 15 residues. Trimming cost V 4 bases and J 4 bases; bases outside gene matches: 4. The germline CDR1 and CDR2 sequences are LNHDA and SQIVND (reference sequence). CDR3 region: CASSNWGQGNQPQHF. The DNA of the CDR3 is TGTGCCAGTAGTAATTGGGGACAGGGGAATCAGCCCCAGCATTTT.

The sample holds one count of this clone. The J gene is TRBJ1-4, the V gene TRBV4-1; a weak D match, TRBD1 (6 bases). The CDR3 extends over 20 amino acids. The germline V and J ends were trimmed by 0 bases and 7 bases, with 27 bases remaining between them. Germline CDR1 and CDR2: MGHRA and YSYEKL. CDR3 coding DNA: TGCGCCAGCAGCCAAGATGGGGGGGGGCGCGCAAGAGTGGGAGGTGAAAAACTGTTTTTT. Its translation: CASSQDGGGRARVGGEKLFF.

The chain has TRBV2 and TRBJ2-3; the match to TRBD1 covers 7 bases. Germline trimming cut 9 bases from V and 0 bases from J; bases unmatched to any gene: 9. The CDR3 is made up of 15 amino acids. In germline, CDR1 is SNHLY, CDR2 FYNNEI. CDR3 region: CASSRRDSSTDTQYF. CDR3 nucleotide sequence: TGTGCCAGTTCTCGCCGGGACAGTAGCACAGATACGCAGTATTTT.

The chain uses TRBV19 and TRBJ1-3; D gene uncertain. The CDR3 sequence is 14 residues long. The germline CDR1 and CDR2 sequences are LNHDA and SQIVND (reference sequence). Trimming shortened V by 6 bases and J by 2 bases, and 11 bases separated the two germline ends. The CDR3 here is CASSPPRAGNTIYF. The CDR3 region has the DNA TGTGCCAGTAGCCCCCCACGGGCTGGAAACACCATATATTTT.

This chain connects TRBV29-1 to TRBJ2-1, with 9 bases matching TRBD2. This CDR3 has 12 amino acids. Germline CDR1 and CDR2: SQVTM and ANQGSEA. The ends lost 6 bases at V and 8 bases at J; junction bases unmatched: 5. CDR3 region: CSVKSGGYEQFF. The CDR3 bases are TGCAGCGTGAAAAGCGGGGGGTATGAGCAGTTCTTC.

The chain combines TRBV12-3 or TRBV12-4 with TRBJ1-2; 10 bases are shared with TRBD1. The V segment lost 5 bases and the J segment 8 bases; nucleotides outside the gene matches: 5. The CDR3 is 13 amino acids. CDR3 sequence (DNA): TGTGCCAGCAGTGGACAGGGGGTGAGCGGCTACACCTTC. As protein: CASSGQGVSGYTF.

This sequence joins TRBV2 and TRBJ1-5; D is possibly TRBD1 (5 bases). The V gene lost 6 bases and the J gene lost 0 bases, with 12 bases spanning the gap. The CDR3 is 15 amino acids. Germline assignment: CDR1 SNHLY and CDR2 FYNNEI. The CDR3 loop is CASRTGHLSNQPQHF. CDR3 nucleotide sequence: TGTGCCAGCAGGACCGGACACCTTAGCAATCAGCCCCAGCATTTT.

The genes are TRBV2 and TRBJ1-6, with unresolved D. CDR3 length: 13 residues. Trimming pared 3 bases from V and 5 bases from J, leaving 5 bases between. The germline gives CDR1 SNHLY, CDR2 FYNNEI. The CDR3 DNA reads as TGTGCCAGCAGTGATCAGGATAATTCACCCCTCCACTTT. This translates into CASSDQDNSPLHF.

The V and J genes are TRBV7-2 and TRBJ1-6, with D possibly being TRBD1 (6 bases). CDR1 SGHTA and CDR2 FQGNSA come from the germline V gene. The germline V and J ends were trimmed by 6 bases and 6 bases, with 15 bases remaining between them. There are 15 residues in the CDR3. CDR3 nucleotides: TGTGCCAGCAGTTGGGGGGGGCTGGGTAATTCACCCCTCCACTTT. It codes for CASSWGGLGNSPLHF.

V gene TRBV5-4 combines with J gene TRBJ2-1; TRBD1 matches 10 bases. This CDR3 is built from 15 residues. Trimming removed 5 bases from V and 0 bases from J; junction bases left unmatched: 2. Germline assignment: CDR1 SGHNT and CDR2 YYREEE (reference sequence). The CDR3 loop is CASRWTGGSYNEQFF. As DNA, the CDR3 is TGTGCCAGCAGATGGACAGGGGGCTCCTACAATGAGCAGTTCTTC.